The entry below describes one TCR beta chain. The source of the sample is a study of T cell responses to AZD1222 COVID-19 vaccine. Profiled with immunoSEQ multiplex PCR; TCRdb holds only in-frame clones, not every one. The table records under 150,000 clones, 85% to 95% of them present only once. The receptor's source is an adult in good health. The material sequenced was peripheral blood, taken on day 0 of AZD1222 vaccination.

Here the CDR3 reads CASSVWGGNQPQHF. The CDR3, as DNA: TGTGCCAGCAGCGTATGGGGTGGCAATCAGCCCCAGCATTTT. The V and J genes are TRBV9 and TRBJ1-5; D is uncertain. This CDR3 is 14 amino acids long. The germline gives CDR1 SGDLS, CDR2 YYNGEE. The ends were cut back, 1 base at V and 2 bases at J, with 7 bases in the middle.